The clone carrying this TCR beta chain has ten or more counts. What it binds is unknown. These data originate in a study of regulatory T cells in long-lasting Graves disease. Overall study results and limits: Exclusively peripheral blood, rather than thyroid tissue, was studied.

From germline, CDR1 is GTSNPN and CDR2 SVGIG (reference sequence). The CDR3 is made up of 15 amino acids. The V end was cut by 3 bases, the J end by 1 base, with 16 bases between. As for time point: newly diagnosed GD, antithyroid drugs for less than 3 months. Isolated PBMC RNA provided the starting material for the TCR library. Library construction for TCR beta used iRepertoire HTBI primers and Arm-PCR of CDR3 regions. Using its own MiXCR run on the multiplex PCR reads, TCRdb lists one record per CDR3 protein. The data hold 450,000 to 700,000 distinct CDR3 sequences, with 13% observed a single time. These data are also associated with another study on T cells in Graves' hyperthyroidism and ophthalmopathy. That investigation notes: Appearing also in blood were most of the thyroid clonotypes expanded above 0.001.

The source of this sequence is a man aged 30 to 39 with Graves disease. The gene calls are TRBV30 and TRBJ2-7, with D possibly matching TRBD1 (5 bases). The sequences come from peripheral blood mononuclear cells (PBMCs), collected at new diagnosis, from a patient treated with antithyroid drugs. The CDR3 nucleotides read TGTGCCTGGAGCGCAAGGGGCGCGCTGTCCTACGAGCAGTACTTC. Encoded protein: CAWSARGALSYEQYF.